This passage covers 32 T cell receptor beta chains from one sample sequenced in a study of blood T cell repertoires in COVID-19. Using immunoSEQ multiplex PCR, the repertoire was profiled, and TCRdb retains in-frame clones only, with some absent. The sample contains around 330,000 clones, about nine tenths of which appear only once. Specimen: PBMCs or T cells enriched from blood (not recorded which). The receptors here all came from a man aged 55 to 70 who had recovered from COVID-19.

In its sample, this clone was seen many times. The chain has TRBV6-5 and TRBJ1-2; D uncertain. This CDR3 spans 14 amino acids. V was shortened by 6 bases and J by 6 bases, with 17 bases between the two germline ends. Germline V gene lookup returns CDR1 MNHEY and CDR2 SVGAGI. The CDR3 region has the DNA TGTGCCAGCAGCCCGGGGTGGGGTATGGATGGCTACACCTTC. As protein: CASSPGWGMDGYTF.

V usage is TRBV27 and J usage is TRBJ2-1, with D maybe TRBD1 (6 bases). V was shortened by 2 bases and J by 6 bases, with 14 bases between the two germline ends. The V gene's germline CDR1 is MNHEY and CDR2 SMNVEV (reference sequence). This CDR3 is built from 15 residues. This chain's CDR3 is CASSLGQGLSNEQFF. The CDR3, as DNA: TGTGCCAGCAGTTTAGGTCAGGGGCTGAGCAATGAGCAGTTCTTC.

As DNA, the CDR3 is TGTGCCAGCAGCCCAGGGACTATACGAGAGACCCAGTACTTC. This encodes CASSPGTIRETQYF. V usage is TRBV9 and J usage is TRBJ2-5; 7 bases are shared with TRBD2. The CDR3 has 14 amino acids. Trimming cost V 4 bases and J 4 bases; bases outside gene matches: 7. Germline assignment: CDR1 SGDLS and CDR2 YYNGEE.

This chain joins TRBV13 and TRBJ2-5; the match to TRBD2 covers 9 bases. Trimming at V came to 5 bases and at J to 5 bases, leaving 18 bases not matched to a gene. Germline assignment: CDR1 PRHDT and CDR2 FYEKMQ (reference sequence). The CDR3 is 18 amino acids. The CDR3 sequence is CASSARGASGDFWETQYF. In DNA form, the CDR3 reads TGTGCCAGCAGCGCAAGGGGGGCTAGCGGGGACTTCTGGGAGACCCAGTACTTC.

In nucleotides, the CDR3 is TGTGCCAGCAACCCGTCAACAGCTAGCGGGAGAGGGACCCAGTACTTC. Translated, it gives CASNPSTASGRGTQYF. V usage is TRBV7-9 and J usage is TRBJ2-5, with TRBD2 matching over 10 bases. The CDR3 has 16 amino acids. The J segment lost 7 bases and the V segment lost 7 bases, leaving 15 bases of the junction unmatched. The germline gives CDR1 SEHNR, CDR2 FQNEAQ (reference sequence).

V is TRBV4-1 and J is TRBJ2-1; the D gene is possibly TRBD2 (5 bases). Germline CDR1 and CDR2: MGHRA and YSYEKL. The CDR3 contains 16 residues. Deletions cut 3 bases from V and 2 bases from J, with 14 bases between. CDR3 nucleotides: TGCGCCAGCAGCCAGTCCGACTATGACCCCTACAATGAGCAGTTCTTC. It yields the protein CASSQSDYDPYNEQFF.

Regarding this clone: Different DNA sequences within this sample yield the same CDR3. The V gene is TRBV6-5, the J gene TRBJ2-7; 11 bases are a match to TRBD2. Germline loops: CDR1 MNHEY, CDR2 SVGAGI. The CDR3 spans 13 residues. J gave up 2 bases and V 6 bases, and 0 bases lay outside the gene matches. The CDR3 region has the DNA TGTGCCAGCAGGACTAGCGGGACCTACGAGCAGTACTTC. This gives the protein CASRTSGTYEQYF.

The chain uses TRBV3-1 (or the pseudogene TRBV3-2) and TRBJ1-5; no definite D call. Trimming removed 0 bases at V and 4 bases at J, with 13 bases between. The CDR3 sequence is 16 residues long. Germline assignment: CDR1 LGHDT and CDR2 YNNKEL (reference sequence). Here the CDR3 reads CASSQDKPYPNQPQHF. DNA for the CDR3: TGTGCCAGCAGCCAAGACAAACCCTACCCAAATCAGCCCCAGCATTTT.

The chain has TRBV5-1 and TRBJ2-7, with D perhaps matching TRBD2 (5 bases). Trimming stripped 0 bases from V and 3 bases from J, with 19 bases between. Germline CDR1 SGHRS, CDR2 YFSETQ. The CDR3 contains 17 residues. CDR3 loop: CASSLASATQGGYEQYF. The CDR3 nucleotides read TGCGCCAGCAGCTTGGCGTCGGCAACCCAAGGAGGCTACGAGCAGTACTTC.

This chain connects TRBV13 to TRBJ2-3; 7 bases fit TRBD1. This CDR3 is 15 amino acids long. Germline assignment: CDR1 PRHDT and CDR2 FYEKMQ (reference sequence). V shed 4 bases and J 4 bases; nucleotides not matched to a gene: 8. The CDR3 loop is CASSSPPTGSDTQYF. CDR3 in DNA: TGTGCCAGCAGCTCGCCCCCGACAGGGTCAGATACGCAGTATTTT.

The chain links TRBV27 to TRBJ2-7; TRBD1 might be the D (6 bases). The CDR3 is 14 amino acids. Germline V CDR1 and CDR2: MNHEY, SMNVEV (reference sequence). Trimming stripped 5 bases from V and 2 bases from J, with 13 bases between. The CDR3 region is CASSPNRVTYEQYF. The CDR3 DNA sequence: TGTGCCAGCAGTCCGAACAGGGTAACCTACGAGCAGTACTTC.

This clone showed up just once. V gene TRBV11-3 combines with J gene TRBJ2-1; TRBD1 matches 11 bases. Germline V gene sequence: CDR1 SGHNT, CDR2 YENEEA. This CDR3 is built from 16 residues. V shed 5 bases and J 9 bases; nucleotides not matched to a gene: 12. The CDR3 spells CASSPRGRTGGFEQFF. In DNA, the CDR3 is TGTGCCAGCAGCCCCAGGGGTCGGACAGGGGGCTTTGAGCAGTTCTTC.

This clone occurred once. This chain joins TRBV20-1 and TRBJ2-5; D ambiguous. Trimming took off 1 base at V and 5 bases at J, with 5 bases between the two ends. Germline V gives CDR1 DFQATT, CDR2 SNEGSKA (reference sequence). This CDR3 contains 11 residues. The CDR3 sequence: CSARVLETQYF. CDR3 bases: TGCAGTGCTAGAGTACTCGAGACCCAGTACTTC.

V and J are TRBV2 and TRBJ1-2; TRBD1 agrees at 10 bases. Germline CDR1 is SNHLY and CDR2 is FYNNEI. V dropped 6 bases and J dropped 4; count of bases not matched to a gene: 5. The CDR3 totals 14 residues. The DNA for the CDR3 is TGTGCCAGCAGCCCCGACAGGGGGCTCTATGGCTACACCTTC. Translating it yields CASSPDRGLYGYTF.

This clone turned up a few times. The V and J genes are TRBV5-4 and TRBJ2-5; TRBD1 might be the D (5 bases). Germline V gene lookup returns CDR1 SGHNT and CDR2 YYREEE (reference sequence). This CDR3 region has 16 residues. V lost 0 bases and J lost 2, with 14 bases in between. CDR3 coding DNA: TGTGCCAGCAGCTTGGGTTCCCGACAGCAACAAGAGACCCAGTACTTC. This sequence encodes CASSLGSRQQQETQYF. Using reference TRBV5-4 and TRBJ2-5 for the parts outside the CDR3, the full variable domain is ETGVTQSPTHLIKTRGQQVTLRCSSQSGHNTVSWYQQALGQGPQFIFQYYREEENGRGNFPPRFSGLQFPNYSSELNVNALELDDSALYLCASSLGSRQQQETQYFGPGTRLLVL.

This chain uses TRBV6-5 with TRBJ1-1; no clear D. This CDR3 is built from 14 residues. Trimming left V 4 bases short and J 1 base short, with 10 bases between. Germline CDR1 is MNHEY and CDR2 is SVGAGI. CDR3 region: CASSSYAGNTEAFF. The DNA of the CDR3 is TGTGCCAGCAGTTCATATGCGGGGAACACTGAAGCTTTCTTT.

This clone was detected only once. The chain combines TRBV19 with TRBJ1-1, with 11 bases aligning to TRBD1. The V gene end was trimmed by 6 bases and the J gene end by 4 bases; junction bases not matched to a gene: 4. This CDR3 is built from 14 residues. The germline V gene has CDR1 LNHDA and CDR2 SQIVND (reference sequence). This CDR3 reads CASRDRGLVTEAFF. In nucleotides, the CDR3 is TGTGCCAGTAGGGACAGGGGGCTTGTCACTGAAGCTTTCTTT.

The V gene is TRBV11-1, the J gene TRBJ1-1; the D is unclear. Germline CDR1 reads SGHAT; CDR2 reads FQDESV (reference sequence). This CDR3 spans 11 amino acids. Deletions cut 5 bases from V and 5 bases from J, with 6 bases between. CDR3 amino acids: CASSAQTEAFF. The CDR3 DNA reads TGTGCCAGCAGCGCACAGACTGAAGCTTTCTTT.

The chain combines TRBV5-8 with TRBJ2-3; TRBD1 agrees at 8 bases. Germline V gene lookup returns CDR1 SGHTS and CDR2 YDEGEE. J was trimmed by 4 bases and V by 6 bases; bases with no gene match: 7. CDR3 length equals 14 residues. CDR3 in amino acids: CASTRSGGPDTQYF. The CDR3 DNA is TGTGCCAGCACCAGGTCAGGGGGCCCAGATACGCAGTATTTT.

This clone was observed a single time. The chain carries TRBV15 and TRBJ2-1; D gene ambiguous. Between the trimmed V and J ends, which lost 0 bases and 6 bases, there was a span of 15 bases. Germline CDR1 reads LNHNV; CDR2 reads YYDKDF (reference sequence). This CDR3 is 16 amino acids long. DNA of the CDR3: TGTGCCACCAGCAGAGATAAGGTACTGCGGCCCAATGAGCAGTTCTTC. This codes for CATSRDKVLRPNEQFF. Using reference TRBV15 and TRBJ2-1 for the parts outside the CDR3, the full variable domain is DAMVIQNPRYQVTQFGKPVTLSCSQTLNHNVMYWYQQKSSQAPKLLFHYYDKDFNNEADTPDNFQSRRPNTSFCFLDIRSPGLGDTAMYLCATSRDKVLRPNEQFFGPGTRLTVL.

The chain couples TRBV10-3 to TRBJ1-2; no firm D call. Looked up from germline, CDR1 is ENHRY and CDR2 is SYGVKD. The CDR3 runs to 14 residues. Deletions cut 3 bases from V and 13 bases from J, with 21 bases between. In DNA, the CDR3 is TGTGCCATCAGTGATCTAGGGAGCCCCGTCGGTAGCACCTTC. Its translation is CAISDLGSPVGSTF.

This clone was seen only a few times. J is TRBJ1-5 and V is TRBV9; TRBD1 might be the D (6 bases). Per the germline V gene, CDR1 is SGDLS and CDR2 is YYNGEE. V lost 4 bases to trimming and J lost 4 bases, with 15 bases between them. The CDR3 runs 15 residues. CDR3: CASSLDGQTNQPQHF. The CDR3, as DNA: TGTGCCAGCAGCCTAGATGGACAGACAAATCAGCCCCAGCATTTT.

The chain recombines TRBV5-1 with TRBJ2-7; D might be TRBD2 (6 bases). Per the germline V gene, CDR1 is SGHRS and CDR2 is YFSETQ. The CDR3 covers 13 residues. V gave up 0 bases and J gave up 8 bases, with 12 bases separating them. Written as DNA, the CDR3 is TGCGCCAGCAGCTTGGCCGGGGGAATCAAGCAGTACTTC. It codes for CASSLAGGIKQYF.

The chain has TRBV3-1 (or the pseudogene TRBV3-2) and TRBJ2-1; D is possibly TRBD1 (6 bases). Per germline, CDR1 LGHDT and CDR2 YNNKEL (reference sequence). There are 17 residues in the CDR3. Between the trimmed V and J ends, which lost 3 bases and 2 bases, there was a span of 17 bases. This CDR3 reads CASSQLPTGSPYNEQFF. CDR3 DNA sequence: TGTGCCAGCAGCCAGTTACCAACAGGGAGTCCCTACAATGAGCAGTTCTTC.

The genes are TRBV29-1 and TRBJ2-2, with D perhaps matching TRBD1 (6 bases). CDR1 and CDR2 (germline): SQVTM, ANQGSEA. Between the trimmed V and J ends, which lost 2 bases and 6 bases, there was a span of 16 bases. The CDR3 spans 15 residues. In DNA, the CDR3 is TGCAGCGTTGAATCAGGGTCAGGGGCGGCCGGGGAGCTGTTTTTT. Encoded protein: CSVESGSGAAGELFF.

This clone was counted a single time. CDR3 coding DNA: TGCGCCAGCACCCTGACAGGGGTTGCTGAAGCTTTCTTT. It translates to CASTLTGVAEAFF. V gene TRBV5-1 combines with J gene TRBJ1-1, with 8 bases lining up with TRBD1. The CDR3 loop spans 13 amino acids. The junction had 7 bases not matched to a gene; V was cut back by 6 bases and J by 6 bases. Germline assignment: CDR1 SGHRS and CDR2 YFSETQ.

Only a few counts were recorded for this clone. This rearrangement joins TRBV6-4 to TRBJ2-1; 11 nucleotides match TRBD2. Germline loops: CDR1 MRHNA, CDR2 SNTAGT. The CDR3 runs 15 residues. Germline trimming cut 4 bases from V and 6 bases from J; bases unmatched to any gene: 5. Written as DNA, the CDR3 is TGTGCCAGCAGTGTAGCGGGGGGGACCTCCAATGAGCAGTTCTTC. Translation gives CASSVAGGTSNEQFF.

The rearrangement links TRBV10-3 to TRBJ2-7; 9 bases match TRBD2. Unmatched junction bases numbered 2, after V lost 3 bases and J lost 2 bases. The CDR3 is made up of 14 amino acids. The germline CDR1 and CDR2 sequences are ENHRY and SYGVKD. The CDR3 sequence is CAISDQRGAYEQYF. For the CDR3, the DNA is TGTGCCATCAGTGACCAGCGGGGGGCCTACGAGCAGTACTTC.

The chain uses TRBV9 and TRBJ1-2; D is ambiguous. This CDR3 is built from 17 residues. V gave up 4 bases and J gave up 0 bases, with 19 bases separating them. CDR1 and CDR2 (germline): SGDLS, YYNGEE. CDR3 in DNA: TGTGCCAGCAGCAAAGAGGGTACTTTCCAAACTAACTATGGCTACACCTTC. This gives the protein CASSKEGTFQTNYGYTF.

About this clone: The sample contains more than one DNA sequence encoding this CDR3. The chain is built from TRBV30 and TRBJ1-5; tentative D call: TRBD1 (5 bases). The CDR3 runs to 14 residues. V was clipped by 0 bases and J by 6 bases, with 12 bases between them. Germline V gene lookup returns CDR1 GTSNPN and CDR2 SVGIG (reference sequence). CDR3 nucleotides: TGTGCCTGGAGTGTCCCCGGGGGATCTCAGCCCCAGCATTTT. It yields the protein CAWSVPGGSQPQHF.

V usage is TRBV15 and J usage is TRBJ2-1, with unresolved D. This CDR3 comprises 16 residues. Germline CDR1 and CDR2: LNHNV and YYDKDF (reference sequence). Trimming took 0 bases from V and 2 from J, leaving 11 bases between them. The CDR3, as DNA: TGTGCCACCAGCAGAGATCCCCACATTACCTACAATGAGCAGTTCTTC. Translating it yields CATSRDPHITYNEQFF. Looking up the rest from reference TRBV15 and TRBJ2-1 gives the full variable domain: DAMVIQNPRYQVTQFGKPVTLSCSQTLNHNVMYWYQQKSSQAPKLLFHYYDKDFNNEADTPDNFQSRRPNTSFCFLDIRSPGLGDTAMYLCATSRDPHITYNEQFFGPGTRLTVL.

The V gene is TRBV7-9, the J gene TRBJ2-2; D perhaps matches TRBD2 (6 bases). V lost 4 bases to trimming and J lost 8 bases, with 8 bases between them. CDR3 length equals 12 residues. The germline V gene has CDR1 SEHNR and CDR2 FQNEAQ (reference sequence). CDR3 sequence (DNA): TGTGCCAGCAGCTCCGGGGGAGGGGAGCTGTTTTTT. Protein product: CASSSGGGELFF.